Below, 5 T cell receptor beta chains from the same sample are listed, as sequenced in a study of blood T cell repertoires in COVID-19. The protocol was immunoSEQ multiplex PCR, while the TCRdb copy is restricted to in-frame clones and leaves out a portion. The sample has approximately 230,000 clones, approximately 86% seen once; the top ten hold approximately 1.4%. The sequenced material came from peripheral blood. The receptors stem from a man aged 80 or over with acute or convalescent COVID-19.

The chain links TRBV28 to TRBJ1-2, with D possibly TRBD1 on 6 matching bases. With 6 bases removed from V and 4 bases from J, the gap between germline ends came to 12 bases. CDR3 length: 13 amino acids. Germline V gene data show CDR1 as MDHEN and CDR2 as SYDVKM. CDR3 in amino acids: CASRINRVYGYTF. CDR3 nucleotide sequence: TGTGCCAGCAGAATAAACAGGGTCTATGGCTACACCTTC.

V and J are TRBV30 and TRBJ1-5; maybe TRBD1 (5 bases). Between the trimmed V and J ends, which lost 2 bases and 1 base, there was a span of 18 bases. The CDR3 consists of 17 residues. CDR1 is GTSNPN, CDR2 SVGIG, per germline (reference sequence). In DNA, the CDR3 is TGTGCCTGGAGTTCCCACCGTACGGGGGGAAGCAATCAGCCCCAGCATTTT. Translation: CAWSSHRTGGSNQPQHF.

The rearrangement links TRBV2 to TRBJ2-3, with 8 bases fitting TRBD1. Germline V lookup: CDR1 SNHLY, CDR2 FYNNEI. CDR3 length: 14 amino acids. The ends lost 6 bases at V and 3 bases at J; junction bases unmatched: 5. The CDR3 DNA follows: TGTGCCAGCAGGGCCAGGGGGCGAACAGATACGCAGTATTTT. This codes for CASRARGRTDTQYF.

The rearrangement joins TRBV5-1 to TRBJ2-7; D is unclear. From germline, CDR1 is SGHRS and CDR2 YFSETQ. V lost 3 bases to trimming and J lost 1 base, with 11 bases between them. The CDR3 runs 14 residues. The DNA for the CDR3 is TGCGCCAGCAGCTCTTACGTAGCATCCTACGAGCAGTACTTC. This translates into CASSSYVASYEQYF.

This clone occurred a few times. The V and J genes are TRBV28 and TRBJ1-5; D gene unclear. This CDR3 is built from 16 residues. Looked up from germline, CDR1 is MDHEN and CDR2 is SYDVKM. Between the trimmed V and J ends, which lost 5 bases and 4 bases, there was a span of 18 bases. The CDR3 protein is CASSPTLTLRNQPQHF. In DNA form, the CDR3 reads TGTGCCAGCAGTCCCACCCTGACTCTGAGAAATCAGCCCCAGCATTTT. Variable domain in full (rest from reference TRBV28 and TRBJ1-5): DVKVTQSSRYLVKRTGEKVFLECVQDMDHENMFWYRQDPGLGLRLIYFSYDVKMKEKGDIPEGYSVSREKKERFSLILESASTNQTSMYLCASSPTLTLRNQPQHFGDGTRLSIL.